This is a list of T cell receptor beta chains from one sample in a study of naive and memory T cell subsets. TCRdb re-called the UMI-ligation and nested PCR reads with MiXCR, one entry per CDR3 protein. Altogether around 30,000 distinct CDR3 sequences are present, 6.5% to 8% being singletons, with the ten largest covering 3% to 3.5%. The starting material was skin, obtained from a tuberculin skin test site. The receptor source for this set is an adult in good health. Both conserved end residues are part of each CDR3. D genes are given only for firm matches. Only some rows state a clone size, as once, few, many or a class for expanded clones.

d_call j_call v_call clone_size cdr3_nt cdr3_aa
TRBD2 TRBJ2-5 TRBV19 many TGTGCCACCCGCGGTGCGGGGGGGATGAGAGAGACCCAGTACTTC CATRGAGGMRETQYF
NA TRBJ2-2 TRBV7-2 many TGTGCCAGCAGCCGGGACTTTCGCACCGGGGAGCTGTTTTTT CASSRDFRTGELFF
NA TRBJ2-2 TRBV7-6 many TGTGCCAGCAGCCTCCTTCGAGGGGGGGACACCGGGGAGCTGTTTTTT CASSLLRGGDTGELFF
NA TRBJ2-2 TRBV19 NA TGTGCCAGTAGTATTTCTAGGGGGAACACCGGGGAGCTGTTTTTT CASSISRGNTGELFF
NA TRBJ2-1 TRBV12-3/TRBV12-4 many TGTGCCAGCAGTTTAGTGGACGGGAGCTACAATGAGCAGTTCTTC CASSLVDGSYNEQFF
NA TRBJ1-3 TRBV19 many TGTGCCAGTACGACTGCCGTGTCAGCCCTCTCTGGAAACACCATATATTTT CASTTAVSALSGNTIYF
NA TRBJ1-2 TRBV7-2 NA TGTGCCAGCAACCCGAGCGCAGCGGTCCTTTATGGCTACACCTTC CASNPSAAVLYGYTF
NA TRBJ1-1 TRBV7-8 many TGTGCCAGCAGCTTTTCGGAGAACACTGAAGCTTTCTTT CASSFSENTEAFF
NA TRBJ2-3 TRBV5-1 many TGCGCCAGCAGCTTGCCGACGGGGGTAGTTAGCACAGATACGCAGTATTTT CASSLPTGVVSTDTQYF
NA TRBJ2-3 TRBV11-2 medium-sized TGTGCCAGCAGCTTAGTAGGGGGACGAAGCACAGATACGCAGTATTTT CASSLVGGRSTDTQYF
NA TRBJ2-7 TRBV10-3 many TGTGCCCTGCGGGCCGATCCTGCAGGGGAGCAGTACTTC CALRADPAGEQYF
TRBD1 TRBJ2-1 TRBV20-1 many TGCAGTGTATCCGGGACAGGGCCCGTCGATGAGCAGTTCTTC CSVSGTGPVDEQFF
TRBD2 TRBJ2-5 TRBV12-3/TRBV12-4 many TGTGCCAGCAGTTTAGGGCTTCTAGCGGGGGGGGAGACCCAGTACTTC CASSLGLLAGGETQYF
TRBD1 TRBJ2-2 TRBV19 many TGTGCCAGTAGTGGGACAGGGTCCGGGGAGCTGTTTTTT CASSGTGSGELFF
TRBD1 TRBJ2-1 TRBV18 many TGTGCCAGCTCACCACCGAGGACAGGGGGCTCTCTCTACAATGAGCAGTTCTTC CASSPPRTGGSLYNEQFF
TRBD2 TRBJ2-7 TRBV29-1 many TGCAGCGCCGGCGGGGGGAGGTCCTACGAGCAGTACTTC CSAGGGRSYEQYF
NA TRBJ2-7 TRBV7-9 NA TGTGCCAGCAGCCCTCCGGGAGGACAGCGCTCCTACGAGCAGTACTTC CASSPPGGQRSYEQYF
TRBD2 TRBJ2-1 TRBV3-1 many TGTGCCAGCAGCGATTGGACTAGCGGGGGGGCCAATGAGCAGTTCTTC CASSDWTSGGANEQFF
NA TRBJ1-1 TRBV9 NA TGTGCCAGCAGCGGCGGGGGGTTCCCAGAAGCTTTCTTT CASSGGGFPEAFF
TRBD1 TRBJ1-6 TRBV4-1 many TGCGCCAGCAGCTTACGGACAGGGGATCCCCTCCACTTT CASSLRTGDPLHF
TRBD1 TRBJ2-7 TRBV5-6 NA TGTGCCAGCAGCAGACAGGGGGAATCCTACGAGCAGTACTTC CASSRQGESYEQYF
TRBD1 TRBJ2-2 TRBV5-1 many TGCGCCAGCAGCAGATTAAACCGGGACAGGGGGCGATCCTCGAGGACCGGGGAGCTGTTTTTT CASSRLNRDRGRSSRTGELFF
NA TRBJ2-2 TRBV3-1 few TGTGCCAGCAGCCAAGATCTGAACACCGGGGAGCTGTTTTTT CASSQDLNTGELFF
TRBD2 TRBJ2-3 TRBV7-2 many TGTGCCAGCAGCCTAAGACTAGCGGGGGGGCCCAGGACAGATACGCAGTATTTT CASSLRLAGGPRTDTQYF
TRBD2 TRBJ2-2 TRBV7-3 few TGTGCCAGCTCCCCTCAAGCGGGGGTCACCGGGGAGCTGTTTTTT CASSPQAGVTGELFF
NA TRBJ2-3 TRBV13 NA TGTGCCAGCAGCCCGCCTTTTGTGGCTAGCACAGATACGCAGTATTTT CASSPPFVASTDTQYF
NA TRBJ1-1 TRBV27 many TGTGCCAGCAGTCCGCACCCTTCTGGGGCTGAAGCTTTCTTT CASSPHPSGAEAFF
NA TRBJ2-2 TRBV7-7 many TGTGCCAGCAGCCTACAGGGTACTGGCGGGGAGCTGTTTTTT CASSLQGTGGELFF
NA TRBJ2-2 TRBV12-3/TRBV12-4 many TGTGCCAGCAGGAGGGGTGCCGGGGAGCTGTTTTTT CASRRGAGELFF
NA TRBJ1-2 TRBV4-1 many TGCGCCAGCAGCCAAGATCCGGGGGGCTATTATGGCTACACCTTC CASSQDPGGYYGYTF
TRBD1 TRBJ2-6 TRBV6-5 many TGTGCCAGCAGTGTCCGGGACAGGGTTGGTGGGGCCAACGTCCTGACTTTC CASSVRDRVGGANVLTF
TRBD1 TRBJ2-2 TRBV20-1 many TGCAGTGCTAGAGTCCGGGACAGGACTGATAGGAACACCGGGGAGCTGTTTTTT CSARVRDRTDRNTGELFF
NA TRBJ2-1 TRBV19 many TGTGCCAGTTCAGACATGACAGCCTTCTCCTACAATGAGCAGTTCTTC CASSDMTAFSYNEQFF
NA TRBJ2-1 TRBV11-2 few TGTGCCAGCAGCTTACTGGCTAGCTCCTACAATGAGCAGTTCTTC CASSLLASSYNEQFF
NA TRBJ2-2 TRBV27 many TGTGCCAGCAGTTTCGGGTCGGTCACCGAGGAGCTGTTTTTT CASSFGSVTEELFF
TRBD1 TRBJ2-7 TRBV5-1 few TGCGCCAGCAGCTTGAGGGCTTTAGGGGACAGATATTCTATTTCCTACGAGCAGTACTTC CASSLRALGDRYSISYEQYF
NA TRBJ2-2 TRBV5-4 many TGTGCCAGCAGCTTGGTGGCCGGGGAGCTGTTTTTT CASSLVAGELFF
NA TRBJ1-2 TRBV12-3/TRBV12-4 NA TGTGCCAGCAGCCAACAGGAAACCAACTATGGCGACACCTTC CASSQQETNYGDTF
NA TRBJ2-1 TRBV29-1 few TGCAGCGTTGAGGAGAGGGACAATGAGCAGTTCTTC CSVEERDNEQFF
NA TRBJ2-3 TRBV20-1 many TGCAGTGCTAGTTTCCGGGGGCCGCTGAGCACAGATACGCAGTATTTT CSASFRGPLSTDTQYF
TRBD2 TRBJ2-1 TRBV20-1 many TGCAGTGCTAGAGACCGGACTAGCGGGGGGGTGAATGAGCAGTTCTTC CSARDRTSGGVNEQFF
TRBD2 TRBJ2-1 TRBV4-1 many TGCGCCAGCAGCCAAGTATGGAGCGGGGCGAGCTCCTACAATGAGCAGTTCTTC CASSQVWSGASSYNEQFF
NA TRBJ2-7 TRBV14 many TGTGCCAGCAGCCTCGGGCAATCCTACGAGCAGTACTTC CASSLGQSYEQYF
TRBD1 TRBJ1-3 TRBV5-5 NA TGTGCCAGCAGTTATCGATCGGTCGGGACAGGAGGAAACACCATATATTTT CASSYRSVGTGGNTIYF
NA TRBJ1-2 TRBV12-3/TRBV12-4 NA TGTGCCAGCAGTTTTTCGACAGGCGGCTACACCTTC CASSFSTGGYTF
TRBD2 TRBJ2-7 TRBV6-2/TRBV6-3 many TGTGCCAGCAGCCTTACCAGCGGGGGGACCTACGAGCAGTACTTC CASSLTSGGTYEQYF
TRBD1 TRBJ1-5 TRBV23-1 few TGCGCCAGCAGAAGACAGGGGGAGGTGGGCAATCAGCCCCAGCATTTT CASRRQGEVGNQPQHF
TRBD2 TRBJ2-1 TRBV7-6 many TGTGCCAGCAGCTTCTTGTGGCGGGGGGGCCCCAATGAGCAGTTCTTC CASSFLWRGGPNEQFF